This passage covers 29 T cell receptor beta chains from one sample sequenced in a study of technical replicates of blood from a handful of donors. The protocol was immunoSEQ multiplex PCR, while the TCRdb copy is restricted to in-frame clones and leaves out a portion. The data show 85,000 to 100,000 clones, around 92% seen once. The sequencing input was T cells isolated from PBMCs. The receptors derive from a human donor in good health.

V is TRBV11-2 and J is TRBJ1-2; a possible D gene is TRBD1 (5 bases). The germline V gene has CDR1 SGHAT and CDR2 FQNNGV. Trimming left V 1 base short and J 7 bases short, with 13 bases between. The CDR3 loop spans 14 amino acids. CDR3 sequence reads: CASSLVRQLSGYTF. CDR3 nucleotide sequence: TGTGCCAGCAGCTTAGTAAGACAGCTATCTGGCTACACCTTC.

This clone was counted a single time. The CDR3 coding sequence is TGTGCCAGCAGTTACTCGAGGAGGGCCACAGATACGCAGTATTTT. It encodes CASSYSRRATDTQYF. The chain has TRBV6-5 and TRBJ2-3, with a tentative D call TRBD2 (6 bases). This CDR3 contains 15 residues. V was shortened by 0 bases and J by 2 bases, with 9 bases between the two germline ends. Germline V lookup: CDR1 MNHEY, CDR2 SVGAGI.

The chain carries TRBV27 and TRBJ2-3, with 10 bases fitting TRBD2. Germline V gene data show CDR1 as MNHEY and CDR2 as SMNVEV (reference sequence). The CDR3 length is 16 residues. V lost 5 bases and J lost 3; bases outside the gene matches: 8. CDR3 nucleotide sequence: TGTGCCAGCAGTCTAACACTAGCGGGATTAACAGATACGCAGTATTTT. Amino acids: CASSLTLAGLTDTQYF.

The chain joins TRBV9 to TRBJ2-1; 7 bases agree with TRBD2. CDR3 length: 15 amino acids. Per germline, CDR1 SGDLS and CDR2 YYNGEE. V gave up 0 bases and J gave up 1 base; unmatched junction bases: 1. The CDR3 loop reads CASSVDGGSYNEQFF. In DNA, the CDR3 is TGTGCCAGCAGCGTAGACGGGGGGTCCTACAATGAGCAGTTCTTC.

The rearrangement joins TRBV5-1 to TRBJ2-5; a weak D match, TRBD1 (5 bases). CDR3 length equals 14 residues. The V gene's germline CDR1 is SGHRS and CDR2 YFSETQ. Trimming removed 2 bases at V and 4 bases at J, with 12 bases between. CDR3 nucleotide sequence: TGCGCCAGCAGCTTTCAGGTTAGGGGAGAGACCCAGTACTTC. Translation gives CASSFQVRGETQYF.

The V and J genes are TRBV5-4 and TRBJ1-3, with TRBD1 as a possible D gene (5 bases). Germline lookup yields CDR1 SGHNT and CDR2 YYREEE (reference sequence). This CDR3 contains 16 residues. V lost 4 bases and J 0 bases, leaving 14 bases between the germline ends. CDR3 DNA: TGTGCCAGCAGCCGGGGGGGGACGGTCTCTGGAAACACCATATATTTT. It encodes CASSRGGTVSGNTIYF.

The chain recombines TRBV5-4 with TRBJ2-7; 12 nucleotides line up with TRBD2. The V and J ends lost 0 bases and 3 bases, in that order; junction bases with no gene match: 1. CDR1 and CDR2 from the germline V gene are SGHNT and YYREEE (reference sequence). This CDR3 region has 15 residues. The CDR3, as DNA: TGTGCCAGCAGCTTGGGACTAGCGGGAGTCTACGAGCAGTACTTC. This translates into CASSLGLAGVYEQYF.

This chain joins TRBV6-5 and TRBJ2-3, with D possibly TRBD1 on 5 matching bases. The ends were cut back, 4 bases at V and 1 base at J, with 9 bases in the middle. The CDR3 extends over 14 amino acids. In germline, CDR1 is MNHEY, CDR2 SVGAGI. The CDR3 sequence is CASSSSRGTDTQYF. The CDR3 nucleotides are TGTGCCAGCAGTTCCTCCAGGGGCACAGATACGCAGTATTTT.

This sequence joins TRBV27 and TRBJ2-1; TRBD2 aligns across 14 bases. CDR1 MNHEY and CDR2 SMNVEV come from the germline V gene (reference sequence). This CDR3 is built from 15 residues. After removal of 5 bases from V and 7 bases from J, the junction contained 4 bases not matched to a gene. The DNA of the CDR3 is TGTGCCAGCAGTCTGACTAGCGGGAGGGGTAATGAGCAGTTCTTC. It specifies CASSLTSGRGNEQFF.

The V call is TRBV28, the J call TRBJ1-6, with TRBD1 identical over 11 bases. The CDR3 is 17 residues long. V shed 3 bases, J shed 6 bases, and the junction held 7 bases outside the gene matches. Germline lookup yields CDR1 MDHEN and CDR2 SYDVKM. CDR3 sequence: CASSFLAGTGGNSPLHF. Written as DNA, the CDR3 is TGTGCCAGCAGTTTTCTTGCCGGGACAGGGGGTAATTCACCCCTCCACTTT.

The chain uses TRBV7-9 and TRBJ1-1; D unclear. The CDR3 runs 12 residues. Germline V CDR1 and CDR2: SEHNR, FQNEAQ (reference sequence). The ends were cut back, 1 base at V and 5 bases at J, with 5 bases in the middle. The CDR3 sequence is CASSLERTEAFF. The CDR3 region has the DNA TGTGCCAGCAGCTTAGAACGGACTGAAGCTTTCTTT.

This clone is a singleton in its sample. The CDR3 DNA reads as TGTGCCAGTAAGCGTCTGGGGGCTTTTGGCTACACCTTC. Its translation is CASKRLGAFGYTF. The rearrangement uses TRBV19 and TRBJ1-2; D may be TRBD1 (6 bases). The CDR3 loop spans 13 amino acids. V was clipped by 7 bases and J by 7 bases, with 16 bases between them. Germline V gene data show CDR1 as LNHDA and CDR2 as SQIVND (reference sequence).

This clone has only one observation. The CDR3 sequence: CASSYPLEVRGNTNTQYF. CDR3 DNA: TGCGCCAGCAGTTACCCCCTTGAGGTGCGGGGAAACACGAATACGCAGTATTTT. The chain joins TRBV10-2 to TRBJ2-3; a weak D match, TRBD2 (6 bases). The V end was cut by 5 bases, the J end by 7 bases, with 28 bases between. The germline CDR1 and CDR2 sequences are WSHSY and SAAADI. CDR3 length: 18 residues.

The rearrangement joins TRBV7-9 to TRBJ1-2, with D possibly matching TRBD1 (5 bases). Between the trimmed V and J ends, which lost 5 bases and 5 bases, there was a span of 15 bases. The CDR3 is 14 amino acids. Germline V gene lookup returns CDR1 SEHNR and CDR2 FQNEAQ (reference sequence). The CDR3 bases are TGTGCCAGCAGCCATGACAGAAACCCATATGGCTACACCTTC. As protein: CASSHDRNPYGYTF.

The CDR3 loop reads CASSLSRDTNNEQFF. Here the CDR3 DNA reads TGTGCCAGCAGCTTATCCCGGGACACAAACAATGAGCAGTTCTTC. The chain employs TRBV7-9 and TRBJ2-1; D is perhaps TRBD1 (6 bases). CDR1 SEHNR and CDR2 FQNEAQ come from the germline V gene (reference sequence). The CDR3 consists of 15 residues. V shed 2 bases and J shed 5 bases, with 13 bases lying between them.

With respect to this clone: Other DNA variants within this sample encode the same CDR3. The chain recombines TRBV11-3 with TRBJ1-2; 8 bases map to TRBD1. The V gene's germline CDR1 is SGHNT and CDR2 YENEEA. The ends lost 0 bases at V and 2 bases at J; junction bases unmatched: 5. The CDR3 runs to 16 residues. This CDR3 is CASSLEGRQGNYGYTF. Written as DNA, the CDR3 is TGTGCCAGCAGCTTAGAGGGTCGACAGGGGAACTATGGCTACACCTTC.

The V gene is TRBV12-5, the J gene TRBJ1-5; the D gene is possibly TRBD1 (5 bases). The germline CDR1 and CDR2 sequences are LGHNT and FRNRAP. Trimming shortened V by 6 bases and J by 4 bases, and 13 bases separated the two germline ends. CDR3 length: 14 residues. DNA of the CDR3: TGTGCTAGTGGGCCCCAGGGAGGGAATCAGCCCCAGCATTTT. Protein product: CASGPQGGNQPQHF. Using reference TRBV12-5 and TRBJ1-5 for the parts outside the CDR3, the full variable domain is DARVTQTPRHKVTEMGQEVTMRCQPILGHNTVFWYRQTMMQGLELLAYFRNRAPLDDSGMPKDRFSAEMPDATLATLKIQPSEPRDSAVYFCASGPQGGNQPQHFGDGTRLSIL.

This chain's CDR3 is CASSSGQGHSNQPQHF. In nucleotides, the CDR3 is TGTGCCAGCAGTTCTGGACAGGGACATAGCAATCAGCCCCAGCATTTT. The rearrangement links TRBV28 to TRBJ1-5, with 8 bases lining up with TRBD1. Trimming at V came to 4 bases and at J to 0 bases, leaving 5 bases not matched to a gene. The CDR3 is 16 amino acids. Germline V gives CDR1 MDHEN, CDR2 SYDVKM.

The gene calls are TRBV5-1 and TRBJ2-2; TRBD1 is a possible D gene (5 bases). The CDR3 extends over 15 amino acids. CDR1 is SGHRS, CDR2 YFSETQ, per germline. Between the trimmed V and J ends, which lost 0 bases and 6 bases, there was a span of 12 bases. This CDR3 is CASSLAMDTPGELFF. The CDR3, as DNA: TGCGCCAGCAGCTTGGCCATGGACACCCCCGGGGAGCTGTTTTTT.

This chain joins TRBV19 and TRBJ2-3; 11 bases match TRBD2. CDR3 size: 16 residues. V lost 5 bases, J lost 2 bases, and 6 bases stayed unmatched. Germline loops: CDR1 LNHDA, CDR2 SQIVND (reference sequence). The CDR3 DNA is TGTGCCAGTAGTCCACGACTAGCGGGACCCACAGATACGCAGTATTTT. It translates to CASSPRLAGPTDTQYF.

CDR3 amino acids: CASSLDARIGYTF. The CDR3 region has the DNA TGTGCCAGCAGCTTAGATGCGCGAATCGGCTACACCTTC. The rearrangement joins TRBV11-2 to TRBJ1-2; D uncertain. Trimming took off 0 bases at V and 8 bases at J, with 10 bases between the two ends. The CDR3 runs to 13 residues. Germline V gene data show CDR1 as SGHAT and CDR2 as FQNNGV.

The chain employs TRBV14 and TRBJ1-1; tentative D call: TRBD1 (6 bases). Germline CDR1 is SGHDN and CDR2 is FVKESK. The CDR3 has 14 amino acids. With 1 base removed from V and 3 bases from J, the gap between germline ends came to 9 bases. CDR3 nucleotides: TGTGCCAGCAGCCAAGTGCCAGGGGACACTGAAGCTTTCTTT. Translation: CASSQVPGDTEAFF.

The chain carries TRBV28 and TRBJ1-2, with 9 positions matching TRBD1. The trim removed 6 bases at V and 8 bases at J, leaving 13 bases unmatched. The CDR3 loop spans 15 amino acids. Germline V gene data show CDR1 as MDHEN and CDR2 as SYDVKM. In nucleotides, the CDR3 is TGTGCCAGCAGCCCGGACAGGGGCGGTGATAGGGGCTACACCTTC. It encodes CASSPDRGGDRGYTF.

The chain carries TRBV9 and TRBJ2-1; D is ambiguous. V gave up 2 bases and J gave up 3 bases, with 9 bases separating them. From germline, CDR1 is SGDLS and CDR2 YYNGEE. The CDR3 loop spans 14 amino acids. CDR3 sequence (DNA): TGTGCCAGCAGCGTCTCAGTAAACTACAATGAGCAGTTCTTC. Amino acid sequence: CASSVSVNYNEQFF.

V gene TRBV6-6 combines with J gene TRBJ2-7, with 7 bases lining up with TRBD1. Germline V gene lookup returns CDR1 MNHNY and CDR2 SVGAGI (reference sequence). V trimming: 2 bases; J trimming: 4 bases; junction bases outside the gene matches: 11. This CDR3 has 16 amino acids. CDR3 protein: CASSYRLDRVEYEQYF. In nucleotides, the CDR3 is TGTGCCAGCAGTTACCGGCTCGACAGGGTGGAATACGAGCAGTACTTC.

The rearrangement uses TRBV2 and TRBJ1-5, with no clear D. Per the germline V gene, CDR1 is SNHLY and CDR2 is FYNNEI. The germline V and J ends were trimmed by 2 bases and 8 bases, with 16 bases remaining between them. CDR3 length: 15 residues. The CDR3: CASSENARPSEPQHF. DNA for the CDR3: TGTGCCAGCAGTGAAAACGCCCGTCCGAGTGAGCCCCAGCATTTT.

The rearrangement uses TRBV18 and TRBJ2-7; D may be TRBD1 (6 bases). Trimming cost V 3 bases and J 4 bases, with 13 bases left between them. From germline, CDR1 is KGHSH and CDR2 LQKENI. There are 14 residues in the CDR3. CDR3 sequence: CASSPGHSSYEQYF. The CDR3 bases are TGTGCCAGCTCACCGGGACATAGTAGTTACGAGCAGTACTTC.

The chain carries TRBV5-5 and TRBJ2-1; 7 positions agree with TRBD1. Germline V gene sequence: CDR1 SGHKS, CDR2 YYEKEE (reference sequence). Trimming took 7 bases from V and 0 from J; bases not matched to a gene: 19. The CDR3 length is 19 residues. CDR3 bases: TGTGCCAGCCGACCCATGACAGGGTGGGTTGTGGGCTCCTACAATGAGCAGTTCTTC. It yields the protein CASRPMTGWVVGSYNEQFF.

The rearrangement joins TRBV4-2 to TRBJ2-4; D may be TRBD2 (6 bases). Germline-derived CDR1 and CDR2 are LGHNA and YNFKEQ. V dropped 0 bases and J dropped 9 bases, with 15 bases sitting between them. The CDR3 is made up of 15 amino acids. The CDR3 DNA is TGTGCCAGCAGCCAAGAGGGTGCCCAGGGAGGCATTCAGTACTTC. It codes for CASSQEGAQGGIQYF.